The sequence of this TCR beta chain was determined in a study of blood T cell repertoires in COVID-19. Losses at the gene ends were 1 base for V and 8 bases for J; bases not matched to a gene: 10. The CDR3 contains 16 residues. This clone has only one observation. Original data processing: The authors estimated nucleated cell counts from reference gene primer amplification. Generated by immunoSEQ multiplex PCR, the TCRdb table keeps only in-frame clones and is missing some. V and J calls and clone size come straight from that table; D and trimming were deduced from the DNA. Here the sample spans a few hundred thousand clones, 92% being singletons. Adults between roughly 18 and 95 years of age took part from fewer than 30 US areas.

Specimen: PBMCs or T cells enriched from blood (not recorded which). V and J are TRBV5-3 and TRBJ2-1; 9 bases agree with TRBD2. TRBV5-3 is assigned to the ORF class and has an uncertain function. The TCR comes from a woman aged 25-40 years who had recovered from COVID-19. The CDR3 bases are TGTGCCAGAAGCTTGATCGAGACTAGCGGAACCCATGAGCAGTTCTTC. Translating it yields CARSLIETSGTHEQFF.